This T cell receptor beta chain was captured in a study of shared T cell receptors in the human thymus. The CDR3 has 19 residues. The germline V gene encodes CDR1 SGHDT and CDR2 YYEEEE. The V gene end was trimmed by 1 base and the J gene end by 2 bases; junction bases not matched to a gene: 16. Measured with immunoSEQ multiplex PCR; TCRdb has only the in-frame clones, and not every one. The profile covers hundreds of thousands of clones, with 88% appearing a single time and over 0.008% taken by the ten largest. The same data also went into a second study, on human thymus T cells. This second study notes: The thymus tissue came from resections taken during corrective heart surgery.

Sequencing was done on a sample of thymocytes. The origin of this receptor is a boy younger than two with a congenital heart defect. V usage is TRBV5-6 and J usage is TRBJ2-7, with 9 bases aligning to TRBD2. The CDR3 DNA reads as TGTGCCAGCAGCTTGTATGTTTCCAGCGGGAGGAAAACCGCCTACGAGCAGTACTTC. Its translation is CASSLYVSSGRKTAYEQYF.